This is a list of T cell receptor beta chains from one sample in a study of T cells after yellow fever vaccination. TCRdb reanalysed the 5' RACE reads using MiXCR and keeps one entry per CDR3 protein. This table holds about 350,000 distinct CDR3 sequences, around 13% found once. The source material was CD4+ T cells sorted from PBMCs, sampled 15 days after the yellow fever booster vaccination. The origin of the receptors is a man younger than 35 who received the YFV17D yellow fever vaccine. Both conserved end residues are part of each CDR3. A D gene is named only where the DNA matches it firmly. Not every row has a clone size; where given, it reads once, few, many or a size class.

j_call clone_size d_call v_call cdr3_aa cdr3_nt
TRBJ2-7 few - TRBV10-3 CAISESEQIGTYEQYF TGTGCCATCAGTGAGTCAGAACAGATTGGTACCTACGAGCAGTACTTC
TRBJ2-2 - - TRBV28 CASSLGGVSNTGELFF TGTGCCAGCAGTTTGGGCGGGGTCTCGAACACCGGGGAGCTGTTTTTT
TRBJ2-1 - - TRBV11-2 CASRVIQRNEQFF TGTGCCAGCAGGGTGATCCAGCGCAATGAGCAGTTCTTC
TRBJ1-1 few TRBD1 TRBV7-8 CASTKGGYSEAFF TGTGCCAGCACCAAAGGGGGCTATTCCGAAGCTTTCTTT
TRBJ2-6 - TRBD1 TRBV6-2/TRBV6-3 CASSSRQGARSGANVLTF TGTGCCAGCAGTTCTCGGCAGGGGGCCAGATCTGGGGCCAACGTCCTGACTTTC
TRBJ1-5 few - TRBV18 CASSPSGRPQHF TGTGCCAGCTCACCGTCGGGGAGGCCCCAGCATTTT
TRBJ1-2 - - TRBV7-2 CASSLATLDGYTF TGTGCCAGCAGCTTAGCGACACTAGATGGCTACACCTTC
TRBJ1-2 - TRBD1 TRBV5-1 CASSWRDSGYTF TGCGCCAGCAGCTGGCGGGACAGCGGCTACACCTTC
TRBJ2-2 few - TRBV12-5 CASGPSNTGELFF TGTGCTAGTGGTCCATCAAACACCGGGGAGCTGTTTTTT
TRBJ1-2 many - TRBV12-3/TRBV12-4 CASSLRQNYGYTF TGTGCCAGCAGTTTGAGGCAGAACTATGGCTACACCTTC
TRBJ2-1 many - TRBV7-2 CASSFRGSYNEQFF TGTGCCAGCAGCTTCCGTGGCTCCTACAATGAGCAGTTCTTC
TRBJ2-7 few - TRBV4-3 CASSQDMASAYEQYF TGCGCCAGCAGCCAAGATATGGCCTCGGCCTACGAGCAGTACTTC
TRBJ1-1 - - TRBV20-1 CSARDQRGTEAFF TGCAGTGCTAGAGATCAGAGAGGCACTGAAGCTTTCTTT
TRBJ1-1 - - TRBV20-1 CSASAPGRGNTEAFF TGCAGTGCTAGCGCCCCGGGCAGGGGAAACACTGAAGCTTTCTTT
TRBJ2-1 - TRBD2 TRBV6-5 CASSSTRGGRREFF TGTGCCAGCAGTTCCACTCGCGGGGGGCGGCGGGAGTTCTTC
TRBJ2-4 - - TRBV5-5 CASSLGEVREVIQYF TGTGCCAGCAGCTTGGGGGAGGTCCGAGAAGTCATTCAGTACTTC
TRBJ1-1 - - TRBV7-2 CASSETYGVLVEAFF TGTGCCAGCAGCGAGACCTATGGAGTTTTGGTTGAAGCTTTCTTT
TRBJ1-6 few - TRBV6-5 CASSYYAGLNSPLHF TGTGCCAGCAGTTACTATGCAGGACTTAATTCACCCCTCCACTTT
TRBJ1-5 few - TRBV29-1 CSAGGNQPQHF TGCAGCGCCGGGGGAAACCAGCCCCAGCATTTT
TRBJ2-1 - TRBD1 TRBV5-4 CASSTGQGAWNEQFF TGTGCCAGCAGCACTGGACAGGGGGCGTGGAATGAGCAGTTCTTC
TRBJ2-1 - TRBD1 TRBV29-1 CSVEPPDRPMGTYNEQFF TGCAGCGTTGAACCCCCGGACAGGCCGATGGGGACCTACAATGAGCAGTTCTTC
TRBJ1-1 - - TRBV7-9 CAGGSPWVEAFF TGTGCCGGAGGGAGCCCCTGGGTTGAAGCTTTCTTT
TRBJ2-3 - - TRBV5-4 CASSLGQTEYF TGTGCCAGCAGCTTGGGCCAGACTGAGTATTTT
TRBJ2-3 few TRBD1 TRBV20-1 CSADTFFEDRGWYF TGCAGTGCTGACACTTTCTTCGAGGACAGGGGGTGGTATTTT
TRBJ1-6 few - TRBV27 CASSYHPQVAHSPLHF TGTGCCAGCAGTTACCATCCCCAGGTAGCACATTCACCCCTCCACTTT
TRBJ1-3 - TRBD1 TRBV12-3/TRBV12-4 CASRTFRQGSGNTIYF TGTGCCAGCAGAACTTTTCGACAGGGCTCTGGAAACACCATATATTTT
TRBJ1-2 - - TRBV4-1 CASSPSGGGENYGYTF TGCGCCAGCAGCCCATCCGGTGGGGGCGAAAACTATGGCTACACCTTC
TRBJ1-6 few - TRBV7-8 CASSQDGTYNSPLHF TGTGCCAGCAGCCAGGACGGAACCTATAATTCACCCCTCCACTTT
TRBJ1-6 - - TRBV3-1 CASSAQQGPPLHF TGTGCCAGCAGCGCCCAACAGGGACCACCCCTCCACTTT
TRBJ1-2 few TRBD1 TRBV5-1 CASSLGEQGFYGYTF TGCGCCAGCAGCTTGGGGGAACAGGGGTTCTATGGCTACACCTTC
TRBJ2-7 few - TRBV20-1 CSAWTDSYEQYF TGCAGTGCTTGGACAGACTCCTACGAGCAGTACTTC
TRBJ1-5 few TRBD1 TRBV7-9 CASSLGTGENQPQHF TGTGCCAGCAGCTTGGGGACAGGAGAAAATCAGCCCCAGCATTTT
TRBJ1-3 few - TRBV7-2 CASSPQGSTGNTIYF TGTGCCAGCAGCCCCCAGGGGAGTACTGGAAACACCATATATTTT
TRBJ2-1 - TRBD2 TRBV5-1 CASNSGGSYNEQFF TGCGCCAGCAATAGCGGGGGGTCCTACAATGAGCAGTTCTTC
TRBJ2-1 few - TRBV4-3 CASSQDRWAEQFF TGCGCCAGCAGCCAAGATCGATGGGCTGAGCAGTTCTTC
TRBJ2-3 few - TRBV24-1 CATRSGQSTDTQYF TGTGCCACCAGGAGCGGACAAAGCACAGATACGCAGTATTTT
TRBJ1-2 once - TRBV6-5 CASSYSLTGEGCTF TGTGCCAGCAGTTACTCTCTTACCGGGGAAGGCTGCACCTTC
TRBJ2-5 - TRBD1 TRBV25-1 CASSEYGQGGLGTQYF TGTGCCAGCAGTGAATACGGACAGGGGGGTCTGGGGACCCAGTACTTC
TRBJ1-1 few - TRBV18 CASSPDQGIQNTEAFF TGTGCCAGCTCACCCGACCAAGGTATCCAAAACACTGAAGCTTTCTTT
TRBJ2-1 - - TRBV5-1 CASSLFGGSSYNEQFF TGCGCCAGCAGCTTGTTCGGGGGAAGCTCCTACAATGAGCAGTTCTTC
TRBJ1-2 few TRBD1 TRBV3-1 CASSHSGQGNYGYTF TGTGCCAGCAGCCACTCAGGACAGGGAAACTATGGCTACACCTTC
TRBJ1-1 - TRBD1 TRBV5-5 CASSSYAGTGGASTEAFF TGTGCCAGCAGCTCTTATGCCGGGACAGGGGGCGCGAGCACTGAAGCTTTCTTT
TRBJ2-4 few TRBD2 TRBV7-2 CASSLRRPAGGPENIQYF TGTGCCAGCAGCTTACGGCGGCCAGCGGGGGGGCCAGAAAACATTCAGTACTTC
TRBJ1-2 few - TRBV6-1 CASSEAGLDGYTF TGTGCCAGCAGTGAAGCGGGGCTGGATGGCTACACCTTC
TRBJ2-6 few - TRBV7-3 CASSPYGANVLTF TGTGCCAGCAGCCCCTATGGGGCCAACGTCCTGACTTTC
TRBJ2-2 few TRBD2 TRBV5-1 CASRRLAGGLHGELFF TGCGCCAGCAGGAGACTAGCGGGGGGCCTACACGGGGAGCTGTTTTTT
TRBJ1-1 - TRBD1 TRBV18 CASSPPGTANTEAFF TGTGCCAGCTCACCACCGGGGACAGCGAACACTGAAGCTTTCTTT
TRBJ2-2 few - TRBV29-1 CSVGTTANTGELFF TGCAGCGTTGGCACCACCGCGAACACCGGGGAGCTGTTTTTT